This TCR beta chain was identified during a study of blood T cell repertoires in COVID-19. On the study more broadly: Some COVID-19 samples were acute and others convalescent; all came from the United States, Italy and Spain. PBMCs, B-cell-depleted T cells, or T cells provided the cDNA or gDNA that made up the material.

In the original analysis: Reference gene primer amplification gave estimated nucleated cell counts. Clones were sequenced by immunoSEQ multiplex PCR, and TCRdb holds only the in-frame ones, with some missing. V and J calls and clone size are copied from that table; D and trimming were computed from the DNA. The sample carries 130,000 to 150,000 clones, 80% to 90% recorded once. This clone has a single count. This receptor was identified in a woman in her sixties or seventies with active COVID-19. The specimen was peripheral blood.

Written as DNA, the CDR3 is TGCAGTGCTAGTGCTAGCGGGAGGCGTGGTGGCACAGATACGCAGTATTTT. Translation: CSASASGRRGGTDTQYF. J is TRBJ2-3 and V is TRBV20-1, with TRBD2 matching over 11 bases. The CDR3 has 17 amino acids. J gave up 1 base and V 3 bases, and 9 bases lay outside the gene matches. CDR1 is DFQATT and CDR2 is SNEGSKA in the germline V gene (reference sequence).